The T cell receptor (beta chain) under discussion was sequenced for a study of blood T cell repertoires in COVID-19. About the research overall: COVID-19 samples, acute and convalescent, were from the United States, Italy and Spain. Sources were T cells, B-cell-depleted T cells, or PBMCs; the material itself was cDNA or gDNA.

Only in-frame clones appear in the TCRdb table, and some are missing; sequencing was by immunoSEQ multiplex PCR. The table records under 500,000 clones, 75% to 90% of them present only once. The CDR3 contains 14 residues. V was cut by 5 bases and J by 4 bases, with 11 bases left in between. In germline, CDR1 is MDHEN, CDR2 SYDVKM. Sequencing input: PBMCs or T cells enriched from blood (not recorded which). The sequence derives from a man aged 25-45 years who had recovered from COVID-19. The genes are TRBV28 and TRBJ1-4, with unresolved D. The CDR3 reads CASSPLNDNEKLFF. In DNA form, the CDR3 reads TGTGCCAGCAGTCCCCTAAACGATAATGAAAAACTGTTTTTT.